This T cell receptor beta chain was found in a study of CXCR3-negative and CXCR3-positive naive CD8 T cells. General study findings and limits: CXCR3-positive naive cells carried more hydrophobic TRB CDR3s than CXCR3-negative ones. Memory cells diverged, while naive CXCR3-positive and CXCR3-negative cells had similar TRBV-TRBJ usage.

Per germline, CDR1 SGDLS and CDR2 YYNGEE. The CDR3 contains 17 residues. Carrying UMI labels, the TRB cDNA libraries were prepared through 5' RACE. TCRdb reworked the 5' RACE reads into one entry per CDR3 protein, no DNA. This table holds approximately 140,000 distinct CDR3 sequences. On this clonotype: Its antigen is unknown.

Sequencing was done on a sample of naive CXCR3+ CD8+ T cells from blood. The subset denotes: CD45RO-CCR7+CD27+CD95- naive CD8+ T cells expressing CXCR3 (TNR3+). The receptor was isolated from a human donor in good health. Some clones in this sample may be carry-over from other donors' samples. The chain uses TRBV9 and TRBJ2-5; the TCRdb call, TRBD2, lacks DNA for checking. CDR3: CASSVEEGLAGDETQYF. The full variable domain, in which reference TRBV9 and TRBJ2-5 provide the parts outside the CDR3, is DSGVTQTPKHLITATGQRVTLRCSPRSGDLSVYWYQQSLDQGLQFLIQYYNGEERAKGNILERFSAQQFPDLHSELNLSSLELGDSALYFCASSVEEGLAGDETQYFGPGTRLLVL.